This TCR beta chain was recorded in a study of T cell responses to AZD1222 COVID-19 vaccine. Study results and caveats: Mostly white British, mostly female donors; authors suggested clonal diversity may be underestimated. Reports indicate that nearly half of spike-specific TCRs are directed at unmutated variant regions. CD4 TCRs associated with vaccination spanned spike, dominating at 160-218 and 743-854. Two doses of AZD1222 preceded a rise in Spike-specific TCR breadth and depth.

Method: immunoSEQ multiplex PCR; TCRdb's copy keeps in-frame clones and lacks some. Found here are roughly 100,000 clones, 90% of them singletons; the top ten hold roughly 8%. This CDR3 is built from 16 residues. Per the germline V gene, CDR1 is LNHDA and CDR2 is SQIVND (reference sequence). With V trimmed by 1 base and J by 1 base, 1 base remained unmatched. About this clone itself: Its antigen is still unknown.

The chain is built from TRBV19 and TRBJ2-6; 7 bases map to TRBD1. The material was peripheral blood, obtained 28 days after the second AZD1222 dose. This TCR was recovered from an adult who received the AZD1222 COVID-19 vaccine. The CDR3 DNA follows: TGTGCCAGTAGTATAGGCAGGGGGTCTGGGGCCAACGTCCTGACTTTC. Translating it yields CASSIGRGSGANVLTF.